This T cell receptor beta chain is from a study of patients and donors after allogeneic stem cell transplantation. Germline CDR1 is SNHLY and CDR2 is FYNNEI. CDR3 size: 15 residues. V lost 2 bases to trimming and J lost 5 bases; unmatched junction nucleotides: 8. TCRdb called the RT-PCR reads again in MiXCR, with one record for every CDR3 protein. The table lists about 230,000 distinct CDR3 sequences, about 14% of them singletons, with 11% in the top ten. The gene calls are TRBV2 and TRBJ2-5; 7 bases line up with TRBD2. Sequenced sample: blood, either unsorted or a sorted T cell fraction (not recorded which). The TCR comes from a human donor who was either an allogeneic HSCT recipient or a stem cell or donor lymphocyte infusion donor (not recorded which). It is not recorded whose cells these are; they may come from a transplant donor. CDR3 nucleotides: TGTGCCAGCAGTGAACGGGGGGACCCTAGGGAGACCCAGTACTTC. This encodes CASSERGDPRETQYF.